These 16 T cell receptor beta chains came from one sample sequenced in a study of T cells in Graves' hyperthyroidism and ophthalmopathy. Amplified TCR beta CDR3 regions came from RNA transcripts. The TCR CDR3 was amplified in a first-round RT-PCR using the HTBI primer set. TCRdb recomputed calls from the multiplex PCR reads with MiXCR, one row per CDR3 protein. The table shows hundreds of thousands of distinct CDR3 sequences, with 38% occurring only once. Sequencing used blood. The receptor set was obtained from a man between 18 and 35 years old with Graves' hyperthyroidism.

This clonotype was seen many times. The chain links TRBV29-1 to TRBJ2-2, with D possibly matching TRBD1 (5 bases). V lost 7 bases, J lost 7 bases, and 13 bases lay in between. The germline V gene has CDR1 SQVTM and CDR2 ANQGSEA. This CDR3 has 12 amino acids. The chain's CDR3 is CSARRENGELFF. CDR3 in DNA: TGCAGCGCCCGCAGGGAAAACGGGGAGCTGTTTTTT.

This chain joins TRBV7-9 and TRBJ2-7; 9 nucleotides line up with TRBD2. Germline V gives CDR1 SEHNR, CDR2 FQNEAQ (reference sequence). The CDR3 runs 15 residues. V shed 1 base, J shed 5 bases, and the junction held 6 bases outside the gene matches. The DNA of the CDR3 is TGTGCCAGCAGCTTAGGGGCGGGAGGGCCCAACGAGCAGTACTTC. Its translation is CASSLGAGGPNEQYF.

As for this clonotype: This clone may be a read error of a much larger clone one base away. The V gene is TRBV15, the J gene TRBJ2-7; D uncertain. The CDR3 spans 13 residues. Trimming pared 3 bases from V and 2 bases from J, leaving 8 bases between. Germline V gene sequence: CDR1 LNHNV, CDR2 YYDKDF (reference sequence). CDR3 sequence: CATSSAPPYEQYF. The CDR3 coding sequence is TGTGCCACCAGCAGCGCCCCTCCCTACGAGCAGTACTTC.

CDR3 bases: TGTGCCAGCAGCCAAGAGGGTAGAGGCAGAACGAACTACGAGCAGTACTTC. As protein: CASSQEGRGRTNYEQYF. This chain connects TRBV25-1 to TRBJ2-7; D is perhaps TRBD2 (5 bases). Germline V CDR1 and CDR2: MGHDK, SYGVNS. V lost 6 bases, J lost 3 bases, and 24 bases lay in between. The CDR3 runs to 17 residues.

The chain has TRBV19 and TRBJ2-3; D is undetermined. Germline V CDR1 and CDR2: LNHDA, SQIVND (reference sequence). The CDR3 has 15 amino acids. Between the trimmed V and J ends, which lost 6 bases and 4 bases, there was a span of 17 bases. CDR3 bases: TGTGCCAGTAGCTCCGGGCTAGATCGGGCAGATACGCAGTATTTT. Its translation: CASSSGLDRADTQYF.

In its sample, this clonotype was seen once. The conserved final phenylalanine or tryptophan is absent from the CDR3, which likely points to a read error. The V call is TRBV7-9, the J call TRBJ1-1, with unresolved D. V was trimmed by 1 base and J by 5 bases, leaving 11 bases between them. Germline V gives CDR1 SEHNR, CDR2 FQNEAQ (reference sequence). This CDR3 has 14 amino acids. CDR3 residues: CASSLEPKLTEAFL. CDR3 DNA: TGTGCCAGCAGCTTAGAACCGAAATTGACTGAAGCTTTCCTT.

This clonotype was counted at least ten times. The chain carries TRBV7-9 and TRBJ1-1; D is unclear. From germline, CDR1 is SEHNR and CDR2 FQNEAQ (reference sequence). The length of the CDR3 is 12 residues. Trimming pared 8 bases from V and 1 base from J, leaving 8 bases between. Written as DNA, the CDR3 is TGTGCCAGCGCCCCAGGGAACACTGAAGCTTTCTTT. Translation gives CASAPGNTEAFF.

The chain employs TRBV19 and TRBJ1-5; possible D gene TRBD1, 5 bases. The V gene's germline CDR1 is LNHDA and CDR2 SQIVND (reference sequence). This CDR3 has 14 amino acids. With 7 bases removed from V and 4 bases from J, the gap between germline ends came to 14 bases. The DNA for the CDR3 is TGTGCCAGTAACTGGGGCATGGAAAATCAGCCCCAGCATTTT. This codes for CASNWGMENQPQHF.

Only a few counts were recorded for this clonotype. This chain connects TRBV4-1 to TRBJ1-6; perhaps TRBD1 as D (6 bases). The length of the CDR3 is 14 residues. The germline V gene has CDR1 MGHRA and CDR2 YSYEKL. Between the trimmed V and J ends, which lost 2 bases and 9 bases, there was a span of 11 bases. In DNA form, the CDR3 reads TGCGCCAGCAGCCAAACTACAGGGTTTTCACCCCTCCACTTT. It encodes CASSQTTGFSPLHF.

Many counts were recorded for this clonotype. J is TRBJ1-1 and V is TRBV29-1; TRBD1 matches at 7 bases. This CDR3 contains 13 residues. CDR1 is SQVTM and CDR2 is ANQGSEA in the germline V gene. Trimming took 6 bases from V and 0 from J; bases not matched to a gene: 4. The CDR3 DNA reads as TGCAGCGTGGGACAGCAGATGAACACTGAAGCTTTCTTT. It yields the protein CSVGQQMNTEAFF.

The chain joins TRBV29-1 to TRBJ2-7; D gene unclear. V was clipped by 7 bases and J by 3 bases, with 16 bases between them. Germline CDR1 SQVTM, CDR2 ANQGSEA. The CDR3 contains 13 residues. The CDR3 region has the DNA TGCAGCGGTAGTACCGAAACAAGCTACGAGCAGTACTTC. This sequence encodes CSGSTETSYEQYF.

With regard to this clonotype: One junction end disagrees with the germline gene, perhaps due to a read error. This rearrangement joins TRBV5-1 to TRBJ1-1; TRBD1 matches 7 bases. The germline gives CDR1 SGHRS, CDR2 YFSETQ. The CDR3 has 14 residues. The CDR3 DNA is TGTGCCAGCAGGGCTGACAGGGTGGCCACTGAAGCTTTCTTT. This gives the protein CASRADRVATEAFF.

This clonotype was counted between two and nine times. CDR3 in amino acids: CASSFTSVTETQYF. The DNA for the CDR3 is TGTGCCAGCAGTTTTACTAGCGTGACGGAGACCCAGTACTTC. The V and J genes are TRBV6-6 and TRBJ2-5; the match to TRBD2 covers 7 bases. Germline-derived CDR1 and CDR2 are MNHNY and SVGAGI (reference sequence). The ends lost 4 bases at V and 5 bases at J; junction bases unmatched: 7. The CDR3 is made up of 14 amino acids.

This clonotype was detected only a few times. The chain combines TRBV19 with TRBJ1-6; 9 bases are shared with TRBD1. Germline V lookup: CDR1 LNHDA, CDR2 SQIVND (reference sequence). The V and J ends lost 4 bases and 8 bases, in that order; junction bases with no gene match: 3. The CDR3 is made up of 14 amino acids. This chain's CDR3 is CASSTGQGDSPLHF. CDR3 bases: TGTGCCAGTAGTACGGGACAGGGAGATTCACCCCTCCACTTT.

The V gene is TRBV13, the J gene TRBJ1-2; TRBD1 is a possible D gene (5 bases). The CDR3 contains 13 residues. Looked up from germline, CDR1 is PRHDT and CDR2 is FYEKMQ (reference sequence). The V and J ends lost 7 bases and 3 bases respectively, with 12 bases between them. The DNA for the CDR3 is TGTGCCAGCATCCCACGGGGGGACTATGGCTACACCTTC. Encoded protein: CASIPRGDYGYTF.

The genes are TRBV15 and TRBJ2-7; TRBD1 agrees at 8 bases. Trimming cost V 6 bases and J 2 bases; bases outside gene matches: 6. CDR1 and CDR2 from the germline V gene are LNHNV and YYDKDF (reference sequence). This CDR3 contains 14 residues. In nucleotides, the CDR3 is TGTGCCACCAGTACCGGGACAGGTACCTACGAGCAGTACTTC. Translation gives CATSTGTGTYEQYF.